This T cell receptor beta chain was identified in a study of beta chain features in type 1 diabetes. Study-level results: PCR might preferentially amplify shorter templates, equally in patients and controls. Within patients, naive, central memory and Treg TCRB repertoires seemed more similar than within healthy donors.

To note about this clone: Its antigen is not known.

Every bit of the isolated RNA underwent reverse transcription, so sequencing read expressed TCRB transcripts. Profiled with immunoSEQ multiplex PCR; TCRdb holds only in-frame clones, not every one. The repertoire holds approximately 140,000 clones, about 7% seen once, with about 1.4% in the top ten. Trimming stripped 3 bases from V and 2 bases from J, with 7 bases between. The CDR3 is made up of 13 amino acids. Germline V gene sequence: CDR1 SGHAT, CDR2 FQNNGV. This chain connects TRBV11-2 to TRBJ1-1; TRBD1 might be the D (5 bases). This clonotype originated in a woman in her 30s in good health. Sequenced: central memory CD4+ T cells from blood. This CDR3 is CASSFRENTEAFF. CDR3 nucleotide sequence: TGTGCCAGCAGCTTCAGGGAAAACACTGAAGCTTTCTTT.